The 24 T cell receptor beta chains listed next were all sequenced from one sample in a study of CD8 T cells in ankylosing spondylitis. TCRdb fed the 5' RACE reads into MiXCR, producing one record per CDR3 protein. The sample has about 360,000 distinct CDR3 sequences; 20% to 25% are singletons. Material for sequencing was blood, either unsorted or a sorted T cell fraction (not recorded which). All receptors derive from a male donor with ankylosing spondylitis or in good health (not recorded which).

This clonotype was detected only once. The chain employs TRBV6-5 and TRBJ2-1; tentatively, D is TRBD1 (6 bases). This CDR3 comprises 15 residues. CDR1 is MNHEY, CDR2 SVGAGI, per germline. V lost 0 bases, J lost 8 bases, and 14 bases lay in between. The CDR3: CASSYSGTLIDEQFF. The CDR3 DNA reads as TGTGCCAGCAGTTACTCCGGGACACTCATCGATGAGCAGTTCTTC.

This clonotype was found a few times. This rearrangement joins TRBV7-9 to TRBJ2-3, with D possibly matching TRBD1 (6 bases). The CDR3 is made up of 15 amino acids. Looked up from germline, CDR1 is SEHNR and CDR2 is FQNEAQ (reference sequence). V was trimmed by 4 bases and J by 1 base, leaving 12 bases between them. CDR3 sequence: CASSSLRQGTDTQYF. CDR3 DNA sequence: TGTGCCAGCAGCTCCCTTAGACAGGGCACAGATACGCAGTATTTT.

The rearrangement uses TRBV30 and TRBJ2-7, with D perhaps matching TRBD2 (6 bases). The CDR3 is 15 amino acids. Germline V gives CDR1 GTSNPN, CDR2 SVGIG (reference sequence). The V end lost 2 bases, the J end lost 2 bases, and 16 bases lay between the germline ends. The CDR3 DNA sequence: TGTGCCTGGAGTACCGGACTAACGAGTACCTACGAGCAGTACTTC. This translates into CAWSTGLTSTYEQYF. The complete variable domain, with remaining parts taken from reference TRBV30 and TRBJ2-7, reads SQTIHQWPATLVQPVGSPLSLECTVEGTSNPNLYWYRQAAGRGLQLLFYSVGIGQISSEVPQNLSASRPQDRQFILSSKKLLLSDSGFYLCAWSTGLTSTYEQYFGPGTRLTVT.

This clonotype was seen more than once but under ten times. The CDR3 loop reads CASSAPWSTDTQYF. The DNA for the CDR3 is TGTGCCAGCAGCGCTCCTTGGAGCACAGATACGCAGTATTTT. The V and J genes are TRBV9 and TRBJ2-3; D uncertain. The CDR3 contains 14 residues. CDR1 is SGDLS and CDR2 is YYNGEE in the germline V gene. Trimming cost V 3 bases and J 0 bases, with 8 bases left between them.

This clonotype was seen only a few times. The J gene is TRBJ2-5, the V gene TRBV2; 7 bases align to TRBD2. Germline V CDR1 and CDR2: SNHLY, FYNNEI. With V trimmed by 3 bases and J by 3 bases, 7 bases remained unmatched. This CDR3 has 15 residues. CDR3: CASSDWRGIKETQYF. In nucleotides, the CDR3 is TGTGCCAGCAGTGACTGGCGGGGGATCAAAGAGACCCAGTACTTC.

This clonotype was seen many times. The V and J genes are TRBV9 and TRBJ2-1; D uncertain. CDR1 is SGDLS, CDR2 YYNGEE, per germline. The length of the CDR3 is 15 residues. Trimming left V 4 bases short and J 0 bases short, with 11 bases between. The CDR3 DNA sequence: TGTGCCAGCAGCATCGGCGGCCCCTCCTACAATGAGCAGTTCTTC. This encodes CASSIGGPSYNEQFF.

This clonotype occurred a few times. The chain links TRBV6-5 to TRBJ2-7; D possibly corresponds to TRBD1 (6 bases). Trimming shortened V by 0 bases and J by 1 base, and 13 bases separated the two germline ends. Germline values: CDR1 MNHEY, CDR2 SVGAGI. The CDR3 runs 16 residues. For the CDR3, the DNA is TGTGCCAGCAGTTACTCGACTCCCGACAGGTCCTACGAGCAGTACTTC. Protein product: CASSYSTPDRSYEQYF.

This clonotype has just a few counts. The V gene is TRBV20-1, the J gene TRBJ2-5; 8 bases are a match to TRBD2. J gave up 5 bases and V 5 bases, and 13 bases lay outside the gene matches. The CDR3 contains 15 residues. Germline loops: CDR1 DFQATT, CDR2 SNEGSKA (reference sequence). The CDR3 loop is CSARVGGAPVETQYF. CDR3 nucleotide sequence: TGCAGTGCTCGGGTCGGGGGGGCCCCTGTGGAGACCCAGTACTTC.

The chain links TRBV3-1 to TRBJ2-1, with D possibly being TRBD2 (5 bases). The V and J ends lost 11 bases and 10 bases respectively, with 27 bases between them. Germline-derived CDR1 and CDR2 are LGHDT and YNNKEL (reference sequence). The CDR3 has 15 residues. DNA for the CDR3: TGTGCCTCCTGGGAGCAGGCCCAGTGGATTCTGGAGCAGTTCTTC. Its protein product is CASWEQAQWILEQFF.

The V and J genes are TRBV7-9 and TRBJ2-5; D gene unclear. The CDR3 covers 15 residues. The V end lost 0 bases, the J end lost 2 bases, and 10 bases lay between the germline ends. CDR1 and CDR2 (germline): SEHNR, FQNEAQ (reference sequence). CDR3 DNA sequence: TGTGCCAGCAGCTTAGCCCTGGGCACACAAGAGACCCAGTACTTC. Translated, it gives CASSLALGTQETQYF.

The gene calls are TRBV3-1 and TRBJ2-1; D unresolved. Trimming took off 1 base at V and 2 bases at J, with 12 bases between the two ends. CDR1 and CDR2 from the germline V gene are LGHDT and YNNKEL (reference sequence). The length of the CDR3 is 16 residues. DNA of the CDR3: TGTGCCAGCAGCCAAGGTTTTTCCTTAACCTACAATGAGCAGTTCTTC. Protein sequence: CASSQGFSLTYNEQFF.

This clonotype has a single count. The chain employs TRBV2 and TRBJ2-5; possible D gene TRBD2, 5 bases. Germline CDR1 SNHLY, CDR2 FYNNEI. Trimming removed 7 bases at V and 1 base at J, with 10 bases between. The CDR3 spans 13 residues. The CDR3 loop is CASTEGLQETQYF. The CDR3 DNA is TGTGCCAGCACTGAGGGTCTCCAAGAGACCCAGTACTTC.

This CDR3 reads CASSSPLSGNQPQHF. DNA of the CDR3: TGTGCCAGCAGCTCCCCCCTTTCAGGCAATCAGCCCCAGCATTTT. This chain connects TRBV12-3 or TRBV12-4 to TRBJ1-5; D not resolved. V dropped 6 bases and J dropped 2 bases, with 14 bases sitting between them. The CDR3 runs 15 residues.

This clonotype was detected only a few times. This rearrangement joins TRBV5-1 to TRBJ2-7; the D gene is possibly TRBD2 (6 bases). The CDR3 consists of 11 residues. Deletions cut 6 bases from V and 7 bases from J, with 11 bases between. The germline CDR1 and CDR2 sequences are SGHRS and YFSETQ. CDR3: CASTLGREQYF. The CDR3 region has the DNA TGCGCCAGCACGCTTGGGAGGGAGCAGTACTTC.

The table lists this clonotype with many counts. The J gene is TRBJ1-5, the V gene TRBV12-3 or TRBV12-4; possibly TRBD1 for D (6 bases). The CDR3 is made up of 15 amino acids. V was pared by 1 base and J by 2 bases, with 9 bases between. CDR3 nucleotide sequence: TGTGCCAGCAGTTTAGGGGGGCTGGGCAATCAGCCCCAGCATTTT. It translates to CASSLGGLGNQPQHF.

This clonotype appeared a few times. This chain uses TRBV20-1 with TRBJ2-2, with 8 bases aligning to TRBD1. The CDR3 loop spans 15 amino acids. Per germline, CDR1 DFQATT and CDR2 SNEGSKA (reference sequence). The V segment lost 5 bases and the J segment 0 bases; nucleotides outside the gene matches: 5. This CDR3 is CSAWDRPPNTGELFF. In DNA, the CDR3 is TGCAGTGCTTGGGACAGGCCACCGAACACCGGGGAGCTGTTTTTT.

To note about this clonotype: Germline and junction disagree at one end, which may indicate a read error. The chain recombines TRBV13 with TRBJ2-1, with a weak D call TRBD2 (7 bases). There are 16 residues in the CDR3. From germline, CDR1 is PRHDT and CDR2 FYEKMQ (reference sequence). The CDR3 region has the DNA TGTGCCAGCAGCATAGGGGGGGCTAGCTCCTACAATGAGCAGTTCTTC. It translates to CASSIGGASSYNEQFF. Full variable domain (remainder filled in from reference TRBV13 and TRBJ2-1): AAGVIQSPRHLIKEKRETATLKCYPIPRHDTVYWYQQGPGQDPQFLISFYEKMQSDKGSIPDRFSAQQFSDYHSELNMSSLELGDSALYFCASSIGGASSYNEQFFGPGTRLTVL.

This clonotype was seen at least ten times. The CDR3 DNA sequence: TGTGCCAGCAGTGGGGACTCCTACAATGAGCAGTTCTTC. This encodes CASSGDSYNEQFF. The chain joins TRBV6-4 to TRBJ2-1; no reliable D call. Trimming pared 4 bases from V and 0 bases from J, leaving 4 bases between. This CDR3 region has 13 residues. The germline CDR1 and CDR2 sequences are MRHNA and SNTAGT.

The chain uses TRBV20-1 and TRBJ2-1; D perhaps matches TRBD2 (6 bases). The CDR3 is made up of 14 amino acids. Germline lookup yields CDR1 DFQATT and CDR2 SNEGSKA (reference sequence). With 3 bases removed from V and 0 bases from J, the gap between germline ends came to 9 bases. The CDR3 nucleotides read TGCAGTGCTAGTGGAGGGACCTCCTACAATGAGCAGTTCTTC. This gives the protein CSASGGTSYNEQFF.

V and J are TRBV12-3 or TRBV12-4 and TRBJ2-7; D not certain. Trimming took 0 bases from V and 5 from J, leaving 14 bases between them. The CDR3 spans 15 residues. This CDR3 reads CASSLAKDSIDEQYF. As DNA, the CDR3 is TGTGCCAGCAGTTTAGCAAAAGATAGCATCGACGAGCAGTACTTC.

The J gene is TRBJ2-2, the V gene TRBV12-3 or TRBV12-4; D is uncertain. The CDR3 has 18 residues. The CDR3 coding sequence is TGTACCTGCAGTTTAGATCCCCCTGGGCAGACGAACACCGGGGAGCTGTTTTTT. Protein sequence: CTCSLDPPGQTNTGELFF.

The chain links TRBV7-2 to TRBJ2-3; D not certain. The CDR3 totals 13 residues. Germline V gene lookup returns CDR1 SGHTA and CDR2 FQGNSA. The germline V and J ends were trimmed by 8 bases and 0 bases, with 9 bases remaining between them. For the CDR3, the DNA is TGTGCCAGCTCCGGCCCTAGCACAGATACGCAGTATTTT. Translating gives CASSGPSTDTQYF. Drawing the rest from reference TRBV7-2 and TRBJ2-3, the complete variable domain is GAGVSQSPSNKVTEKGKDVELRCDPISGHTALYWYRQSLGQGLEFLIYFQGNSAPDKSGLPSDRFSAERTGGSVSTLTIQRTQQEDSAVYLCASSGPSTDTQYFGPGTRLTVL.

This clonotype was seen more than once but under ten times. This chain links TRBV20-1 with TRBJ2-5, with D perhaps matching TRBD1 (5 bases). V shed 4 bases and J shed 9 bases, with 21 bases lying between them. The germline V gene has CDR1 DFQATT and CDR2 SNEGSKA (reference sequence). The CDR3 spans 14 residues. In DNA form, the CDR3 reads TGCAGTGCTAAAGACGAAGTGGACCCCAGGGCCCAGTACTTC. Its protein is CSAKDEVDPRAQYF.

This chain uses TRBV12-3 or TRBV12-4 with TRBJ2-2; 11 bases match TRBD1. Trimming took 6 bases from V and 7 from J; bases not matched to a gene: 4. The length of the CDR3 is 14 residues. The CDR3: CASSGQGAVGELFF. For the CDR3, the DNA is TGTGCCAGCAGCGGACAGGGGGCTGTCGGGGAGCTGTTTTTT.